Reported below is one T cell receptor (beta chain). Sequencing was at deep level. Clones were read by immunoSEQ multiplex PCR, and TCRdb kept only the in-frame ones, dropping some. The repertoire holds a few million clones, with roughly 93% as singletons. The sample belongs to a study of shared clonotypes between healthy human individuals. The V gene's germline CDR1 is SQVTM and CDR2 ANQGSEA. The CDR3 contains 11 residues. Trimming removed 3 bases from V and 5 bases from J, with 6 bases in between. Material for sequencing was naive CD4+ T cells from PBMCs. Documented subset: CD45RA+ positively selected. This TCR derives from a man aged 18 to 29 in good health. Some clones in this sample may be carry-over from other donors' samples. V gene TRBV29-1 combines with J gene TRBJ2-3, with no clear D. CDR3 region: CSVERKDTQYF. The DNA for the CDR3 is TGCAGCGTTGAGCGGAAAGATACGCAGTATTTT.